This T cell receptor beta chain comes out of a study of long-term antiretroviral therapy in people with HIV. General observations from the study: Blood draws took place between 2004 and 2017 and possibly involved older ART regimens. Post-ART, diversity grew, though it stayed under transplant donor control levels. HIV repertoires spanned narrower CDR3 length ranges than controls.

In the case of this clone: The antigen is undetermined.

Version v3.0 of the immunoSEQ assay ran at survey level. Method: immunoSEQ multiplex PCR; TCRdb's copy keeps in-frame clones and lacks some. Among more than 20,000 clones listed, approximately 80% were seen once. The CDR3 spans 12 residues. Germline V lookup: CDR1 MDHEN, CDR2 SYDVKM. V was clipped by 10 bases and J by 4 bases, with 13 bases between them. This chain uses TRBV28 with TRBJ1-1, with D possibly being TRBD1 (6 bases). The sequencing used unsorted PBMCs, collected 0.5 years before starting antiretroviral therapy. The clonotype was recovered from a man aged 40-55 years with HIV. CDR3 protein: CATLGGTTEAFF. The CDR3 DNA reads TGTGCCACCTTAGGGGGTACCACTGAAGCTTTCTTT.